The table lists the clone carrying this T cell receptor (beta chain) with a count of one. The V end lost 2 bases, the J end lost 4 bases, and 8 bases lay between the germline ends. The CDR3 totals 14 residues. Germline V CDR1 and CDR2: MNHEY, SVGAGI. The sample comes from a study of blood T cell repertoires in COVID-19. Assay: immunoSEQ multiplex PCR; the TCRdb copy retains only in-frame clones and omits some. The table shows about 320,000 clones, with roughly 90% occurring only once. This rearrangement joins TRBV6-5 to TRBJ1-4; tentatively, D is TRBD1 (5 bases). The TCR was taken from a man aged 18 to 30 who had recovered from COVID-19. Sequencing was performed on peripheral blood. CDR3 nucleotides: TGTGCCAGCAGTTACGGCGACAGTAATGAAAAACTGTTTTTT. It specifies CASSYGDSNEKLFF.